The 23 T cell receptor beta chains below come from one sample, sequenced in a study of CXCR3-negative and CXCR3-positive naive CD8 T cells. The TRB libraries of cDNA were built by UMI-labeled 5' RACE. TCRdb re-called the 5' RACE reads; one entry per CDR3 protein, DNA not given. This sample's table has 20,000 to 30,000 distinct CDR3 sequences. Material: naive CXCR3- CD8+ T cells from blood. Subset noted: CD45RO-CCR7+CD27+CD95- naive CD8+ T cells lacking CXCR3 (TNR3-). These receptors all stem from a human donor in good health. Some clones in this sample may be carry-over from other donors' samples.

J is TRBJ1-2 and V is TRBV7-9; the TRBD1 assignment by TCRdb is unverifiable without DNA. The germline gives CDR1 SEHNR, CDR2 FQNEAQ (reference sequence). The CDR3 is 14 amino acids. The CDR3 protein is CASSLVPEGYGYTF. The entire variable domain, with the rest obtained from reference TRBV7-9 and TRBJ1-2, is as follows: DTGVSQNPRHKITKRGQNVTFRCDPISEHNRLYWYRQTLGQGPEFLTYFQNEAQLEKSRLLSDRFSAERPKGSFSTLEIQRTEQGDSAMYLCASSLVPEGYGYTFGSGTRLTVV.

V gene TRBV12-3 or TRBV12-4 combines with J gene TRBJ2-5; the D gene TCRdb calls, TRBD1, cannot be checked with no DNA. The length of the CDR3 is 14 residues. The CDR3 here is CASKRDRLEETQYF.

J is TRBJ2-3 and V is TRBV11-2; TCRdb's D call of TRBD1 is untestable without DNA. The CDR3 contains 17 residues. Looked up from germline, CDR1 is SGHAT and CDR2 is FQNNGV. The CDR3 loop is CASSLERGRGRQDTQYF.

The genes are TRBV30 and TRBJ1-1. Germline-derived CDR1 and CDR2 are GTSNPN and SVGIG (reference sequence). The CDR3 consists of 15 residues. The chain's CDR3 is CAWSSTQTMGTEAFF.

The chain is built from TRBV6-5 and TRBJ2-7; absent DNA, TCRdb's TRBD2 call cannot be checked. The CDR3 loop spans 13 amino acids. The V gene's germline CDR1 is MNHEY and CDR2 SVGAGI. The CDR3 spells CASSEAGVYEQYF.

This chain's CDR3 is CSALDRGNYGYTF. The V and J genes are TRBV20-1 and TRBJ1-2; TCRdb gives TRBD1 as the D gene, but with no DNA this cannot be confirmed. The CDR3 is 13 residues long. Looked up from germline, CDR1 is DFQATT and CDR2 is SNEGSKA (reference sequence).

The chain joins TRBV6-5 to TRBJ2-3; the D gene TCRdb calls, TRBD1, cannot be checked with no DNA. The CDR3 consists of 17 residues. Germline loops: CDR1 MNHEY, CDR2 SVGAGI. This CDR3 is CASSTLDRAASTDTQYF.

The chain links TRBV6-6 to TRBJ2-7; the D gene TCRdb calls, TRBD1, cannot be checked with no DNA. Germline assignment: CDR1 MNHNY and CDR2 SVGAGI (reference sequence). The CDR3 sequence is 15 residues long. The CDR3 protein is CASSYSNRPRYEQYF.

This chain uses TRBV29-1 with TRBJ2-7. The V gene's germline CDR1 is SQVTM and CDR2 ANQGSEA. There are 12 residues in the CDR3. CDR3 in amino acids: CSVEGLNYEQYF.

The V and J genes are TRBV12-3 or TRBV12-4 and TRBJ1-4. The CDR3 is 14 amino acids. CDR3 residues: CASTRTVIGEKLFF.

This chain joins TRBV9 and TRBJ2-3; TCRdb's D call, TRBD1, is unchecked because there is no DNA. Germline loops: CDR1 SGDLS, CDR2 YYNGEE. The CDR3 extends over 15 amino acids. CDR3 amino acids: CASSATGQVPDTQYF.

The J gene is TRBJ1-2, the V gene TRBV29-1. The CDR3 sequence is 15 residues long. CDR1 SQVTM and CDR2 ANQGSEA come from the germline V gene. CDR3 sequence reads: CSVVPATADLYGYTF.

The chain carries TRBV3-1 and TRBJ2-5. The CDR3 loop spans 15 amino acids. CDR1 and CDR2 from the germline V gene are LGHDT and YNNKEL (reference sequence). The CDR3 reads CASSQVLALQETQYF.

CDR3 sequence: CASSLTGTNYEQYF. This chain joins TRBV27 and TRBJ2-7; TCRdb names TRBD1, which stays unverified in the absence of DNA. This CDR3 spans 14 amino acids. From germline, CDR1 is MNHEY and CDR2 SMNVEV (reference sequence).

The V and J genes are TRBV29-1 and TRBJ2-4; TCRdb reports TRBD1, a call that lacks DNA to check it against. The germline V gene encodes CDR1 SQVTM and CDR2 ANQGSEA. CDR3 length: 13 residues. The CDR3 is CSAVGQPKNIQYF.

V is TRBV27 and J is TRBJ2-1. The germline CDR1 and CDR2 sequences are MNHEY and SMNVEV (reference sequence). The CDR3 covers 14 residues. The CDR3 loop is CASSLASSYNEQFF.

CDR3 amino acids: CALRGQGENEQFF. The V and J genes are TRBV10-3 and TRBJ2-1; the D call of TRBD1 rests on TCRdb alone, since no DNA is present to check it. Germline assignment: CDR1 ENHRY and CDR2 SYGVKD. The CDR3 contains 13 residues.

The V call is TRBV7-6, the J call TRBJ2-2; checking the TCRdb D call of TRBD2 is not possible without DNA. Germline CDR1 and CDR2: SGHVS and FNYEAQ. The CDR3 has 16 amino acids. CDR3 in amino acids: CASSSLIIAGPGELFF.

The J gene is TRBJ2-2, the V gene TRBV29-1. The CDR3 is 14 residues long. Germline CDR1 is SQVTM and CDR2 is ANQGSEA. The chain's CDR3 is CSVGQVDVTGELFF.

This chain uses TRBV24-1 with TRBJ2-1; no DNA is available, so the TRBD1 call from TCRdb remains unchecked. CDR1 is KGHDR and CDR2 is SFDVKD in the germline V gene. This CDR3 contains 13 residues. CDR3 amino acids: CATSDPPQGEQFF.

The chain uses TRBV29-1 and TRBJ2-7; TCRdb's D gene call, TRBD1, goes unchecked for lack of DNA. The germline V gene has CDR1 SQVTM and CDR2 ANQGSEA. The CDR3 sequence is 17 residues long. CDR3 amino acids: CSVWRVGTGDAYYEQYF.

The rearrangement joins TRBV4-3 to TRBJ1-4. This CDR3 is 15 amino acids long. Germline CDR1 is LGHNA and CDR2 is YSLEER. CDR3 residues: CASSPSWDINEKLFF.

The V gene is TRBV28, the J gene TRBJ2-7; the TCRdb call, TRBD1, lacks DNA for checking. The CDR3 spans 16 residues. Germline CDR1 MDHEN, CDR2 SYDVKM. CDR3 residues: CASRRRPGQGFYEQYF.